Sequencing of this T cell receptor (beta chain) was carried out in a study of T-cell reconstitution after alpha-beta-depleted transplantation in children. This CDR3 contains 13 residues. V was shortened by 7 bases and J by 3 bases, with 13 bases between the two germline ends. CDR1 is SNHLY, CDR2 FYNNEI, per germline. Preparation of the TCRbeta library involved a method that used unique molecular identifiers. TCRdb used MiXCR to reprocess the PCR reads, holding one entry per CDR3 protein. The table has hundreds of thousands of distinct CDR3 sequences, 12% seen once. The receptor was isolated from a human donor who donated a stem cell graft to a child with combined immunodeficiency. The sample here was PBMCs from the stem cell graft donor, taken from the stem cell graft. J is TRBJ2-7 and V is TRBV2; TRBD2 might be the D (6 bases). The CDR3, as DNA: TGTGCCAGCATGCTTGGACTACTCTACGAGCAGTACTTC. Residues: CASMLGLLYEQYF.